This record covers a single T cell receptor (beta chain). The sample comes from a study of control samples from healthy donors and cancer patients. Using immunoSEQ multiplex PCR, the repertoire was profiled, and TCRdb retains in-frame clones only, with some absent. The sample has around 100,000 clones; over 75% are singletons. The CDR3 spans 14 residues. Per the germline V gene, CDR1 is GTSNPN and CDR2 is SVGIG (reference sequence). The V and J ends lost 0 bases and 2 bases, in that order; junction bases with no gene match: 3. The sample was blood. This chain connects TRBV30 to TRBJ2-7; 8 bases agree with TRBD2. This receptor was identified in a woman aged 45-65 years in good health. CDR3 coding DNA: TGTGCCTGGAGTGTACTAGCGGAAACCTACGAGCAGTACTTC. Amino acids: CAWSVLAETYEQYF.